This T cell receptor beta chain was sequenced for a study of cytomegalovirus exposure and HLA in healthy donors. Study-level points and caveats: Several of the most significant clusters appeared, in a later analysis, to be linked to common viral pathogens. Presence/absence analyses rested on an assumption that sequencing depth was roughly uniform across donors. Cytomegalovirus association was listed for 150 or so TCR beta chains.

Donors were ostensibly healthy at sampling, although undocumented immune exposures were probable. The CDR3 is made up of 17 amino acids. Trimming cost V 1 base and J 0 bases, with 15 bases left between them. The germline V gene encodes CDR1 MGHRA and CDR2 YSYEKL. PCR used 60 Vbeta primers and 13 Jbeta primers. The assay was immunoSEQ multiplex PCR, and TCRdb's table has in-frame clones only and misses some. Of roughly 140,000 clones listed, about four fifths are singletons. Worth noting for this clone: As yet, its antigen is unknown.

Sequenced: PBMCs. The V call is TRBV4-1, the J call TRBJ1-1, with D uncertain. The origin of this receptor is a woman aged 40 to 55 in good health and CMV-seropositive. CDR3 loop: CASSQGSTEFLNTEAFF. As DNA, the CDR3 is TGCGCCAGCAGCCAAGGTTCGACGGAGTTCCTGAACACTGAAGCTTTCTTT.